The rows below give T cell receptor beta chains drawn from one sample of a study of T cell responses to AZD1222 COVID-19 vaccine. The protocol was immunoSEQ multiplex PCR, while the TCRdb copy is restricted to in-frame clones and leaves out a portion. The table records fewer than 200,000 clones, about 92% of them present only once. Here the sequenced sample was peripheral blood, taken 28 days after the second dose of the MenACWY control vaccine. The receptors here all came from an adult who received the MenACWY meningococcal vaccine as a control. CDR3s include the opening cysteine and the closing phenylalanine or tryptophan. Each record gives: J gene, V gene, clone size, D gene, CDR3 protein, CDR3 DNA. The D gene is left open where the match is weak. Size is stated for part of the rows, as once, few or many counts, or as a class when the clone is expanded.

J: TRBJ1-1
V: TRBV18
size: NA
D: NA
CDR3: CASSPLDAWSTEAFF
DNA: TGTGCCAGCTCACCACTGGACGCCTGGAGCACTGAAGCTTTCTTT

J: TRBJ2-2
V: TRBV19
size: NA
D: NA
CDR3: CASEKIRGSTGELFF
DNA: TGTGCCAGTGAAAAGATAAGGGGAAGCACCGGGGAGCTGTTTTTT

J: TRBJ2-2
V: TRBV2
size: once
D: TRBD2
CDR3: CASSEWASGGNTGELFF
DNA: TGTGCCAGCAGTGAATGGGCTAGCGGGGGGAACACCGGGGAGCTGTTTTTT

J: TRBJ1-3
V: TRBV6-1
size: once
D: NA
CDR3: CASSAPAGATGNTIYF
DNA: TGTGCCAGCAGTGCCCCCGCAGGGGCAACTGGAAACACCATATATTTT

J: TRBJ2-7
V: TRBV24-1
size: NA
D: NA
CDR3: CATSEGRDRNYEQYF
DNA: TGTGCCACCAGTGAAGGACGGGACCGTAACTACGAGCAGTACTTC

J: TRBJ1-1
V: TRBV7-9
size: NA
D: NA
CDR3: CASSVAGTEAFF
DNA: TGTGCCAGCAGCGTGGCGGGCACTGAAGCTTTCTTT

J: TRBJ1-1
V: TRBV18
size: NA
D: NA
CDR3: CASSPIVEGGTEAFF
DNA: TGTGCCAGCTCACCTATAGTGGAGGGTGGAACTGAAGCTTTCTTT

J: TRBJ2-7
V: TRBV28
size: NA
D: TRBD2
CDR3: CASSPLTSLYEQYF
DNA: TGTGCCAGCAGTCCCTTGACTAGCCTCTACGAGCAGTACTTC

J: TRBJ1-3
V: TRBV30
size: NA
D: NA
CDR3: CAWSVNYSGNTIYF
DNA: TGTGCCTGGAGTGTAAATTACTCTGGAAACACCATATATTTT

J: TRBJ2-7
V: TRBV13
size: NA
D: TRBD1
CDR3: CASSSRTGHSEQYF
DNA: TGTGCCAGCAGCTCCCGGACAGGGCATAGTGAGCAGTACTTC

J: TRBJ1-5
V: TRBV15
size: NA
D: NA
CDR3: CATSRAQGQRVNQPQHF
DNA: TGTGCCACCAGCAGAGCTCAGGGGCAGAGAGTCAATCAGCCCCAGCATTTT

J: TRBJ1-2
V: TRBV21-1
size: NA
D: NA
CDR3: CASSKVSESYGYTF
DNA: TGTGCCAGCAGCAAAGTATCGGAAAGCTATGGCTACACCTTC

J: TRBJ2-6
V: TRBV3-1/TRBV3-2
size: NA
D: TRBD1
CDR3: CASSSPRDRGLSGANVLTF
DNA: TGTGCCAGCAGCTCCCCCCGGGACAGGGGACTCTCTGGGGCCAACGTCCTGACTTTC

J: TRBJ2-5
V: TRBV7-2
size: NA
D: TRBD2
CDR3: CASSRSGAGETQYF
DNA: TGTGCCAGCAGTCGAAGCGGGGCGGGAGAGACCCAGTACTTC

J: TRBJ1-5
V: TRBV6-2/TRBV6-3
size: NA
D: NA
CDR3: CASSYSTPGDQHF
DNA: TGTGCCAGCAGTTACTCGACCCCCGGGGACCAGCATTTT

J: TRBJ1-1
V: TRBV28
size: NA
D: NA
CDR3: CASNLVGLTEAFF
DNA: TGTGCCAGCAACCTTGTGGGACTTACTGAAGCTTTCTTT

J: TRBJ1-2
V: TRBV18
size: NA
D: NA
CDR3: CASSTYRDDYGYTF
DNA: TGTGCCAGCTCAACCTACAGGGATGACTATGGCTACACCTTC

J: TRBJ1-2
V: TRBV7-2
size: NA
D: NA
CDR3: CASSLGTGNYGYTF
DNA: TGTGCCAGCAGCTTGGGGACGGGGAACTATGGCTACACCTTC

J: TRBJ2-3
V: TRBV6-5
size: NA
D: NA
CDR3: CASSPVEVSKDTQYF
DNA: TGTGCCAGCAGTCCGGTTGAGGTTAGCAAAGATACGCAGTATTTT

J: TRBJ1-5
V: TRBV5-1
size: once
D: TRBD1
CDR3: CASSMGTGERQPQHF
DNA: TGCGCCAGCAGCATGGGGACAGGGGAAAGGCAGCCCCAGCATTTT

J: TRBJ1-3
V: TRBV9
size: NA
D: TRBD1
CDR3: CASSFGQGGSGNTIYF
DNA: TGTGCCAGCAGCTTTGGACAGGGCGGCTCTGGAAACACCATATATTTT

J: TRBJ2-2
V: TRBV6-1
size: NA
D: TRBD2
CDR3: CASSLTSGRTGELFF
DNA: TGTGCCAGCAGTTTAACTAGCGGGAGGACCGGGGAGCTGTTTTTT

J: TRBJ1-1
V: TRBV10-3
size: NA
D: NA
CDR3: CAISRDTRRDTEAFF
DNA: TGTGCCATAAGCCGGGACACCCGAAGGGACACTGAAGCTTTCTTT

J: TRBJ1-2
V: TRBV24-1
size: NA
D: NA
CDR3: CATSESGTSYGYTF
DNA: TGTGCCACCAGTGAGTCCGGGACCTCCTATGGCTACACCTTC

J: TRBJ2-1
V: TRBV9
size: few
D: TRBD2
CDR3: CASSVVSSASGYNEQFF
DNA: TGTGCCAGCAGCGTAGTATCGTCGGCTAGCGGTTACAATGAGCAGTTCTTC

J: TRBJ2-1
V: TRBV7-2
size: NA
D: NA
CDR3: CASSPLPGTGPEQFF
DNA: TGTGCCAGCAGCCCCCTGCCCGGGACTGGGCCTGAGCAGTTCTTC

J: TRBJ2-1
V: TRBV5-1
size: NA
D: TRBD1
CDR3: CASSLKPGQGYNEQFF
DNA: TGCGCCAGCAGCTTGAAACCGGGACAGGGGTACAATGAGCAGTTCTTC

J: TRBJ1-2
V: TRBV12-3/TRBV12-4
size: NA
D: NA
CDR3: CASREGNYGYTF
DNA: TGTGCCAGCCGTGAGGGTAACTATGGCTACACCTTC

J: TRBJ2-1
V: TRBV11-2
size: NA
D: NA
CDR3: CASSRPAGRLTYNEQFF
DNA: TGTGCCAGCAGCAGACCCGCCGGTCGGCTAACCTACAATGAGCAGTTCTTC

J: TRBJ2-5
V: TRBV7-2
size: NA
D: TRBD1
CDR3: CASSSRQGGETQYF
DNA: TGTGCCAGCAGCTCACGACAGGGTGGAGAGACCCAGTACTTC

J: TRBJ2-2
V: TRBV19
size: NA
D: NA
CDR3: CATHRANTGELFF
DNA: TGTGCCACCCACAGGGCTAACACCGGGGAGCTGTTTTTT

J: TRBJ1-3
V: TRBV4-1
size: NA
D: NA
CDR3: CASSPVGDLSSGNTIYF
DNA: TGCGCCAGCAGCCCCGTGGGGGATCTGAGCTCTGGAAACACCATATATTTT

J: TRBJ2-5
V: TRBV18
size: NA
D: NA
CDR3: CASSPDSLTQYF
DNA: TGTGCCAGCTCACCCGACTCTCTCACCCAGTACTTC

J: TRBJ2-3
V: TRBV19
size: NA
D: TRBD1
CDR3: CASRSGTGNTDTQYF
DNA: TGTGCCAGTAGGTCCGGGACAGGAAACACAGATACGCAGTATTTT

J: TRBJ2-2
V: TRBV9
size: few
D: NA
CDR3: CASSVTGNTGELFF
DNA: TGTGCCAGCAGCGTAACAGGCAACACCGGGGAGCTGTTTTTT

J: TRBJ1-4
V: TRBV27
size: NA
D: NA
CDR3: CASSRLGGLEKLFF
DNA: TGTGCCAGCAGCCGATTGGGGGGGCTTGAAAAACTGTTTTTT

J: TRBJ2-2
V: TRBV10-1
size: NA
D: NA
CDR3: CASSDRVTGELFF
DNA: TGCGCCAGCAGTGATAGGGTCACCGGGGAGCTGTTTTTT

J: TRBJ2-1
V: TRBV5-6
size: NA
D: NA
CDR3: CASSAQLMPYNEQFF
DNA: TGTGCCAGCAGCGCGCAACTTATGCCCTACAATGAGCAGTTCTTC

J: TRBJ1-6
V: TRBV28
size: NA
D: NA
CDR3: CASSYGQGSNSPLHF
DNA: TGTGCCAGCAGTTATGGGCAGGGTTCCAATTCACCCCTCCACTTT

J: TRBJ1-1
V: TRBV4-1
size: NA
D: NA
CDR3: CASSQESRRVSEAFF
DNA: TGCGCCAGCAGCCAAGAATCCAGGAGAGTAAGTGAAGCTTTCTTT

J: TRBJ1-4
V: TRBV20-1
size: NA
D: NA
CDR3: CSASLPGFTEKLFF
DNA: TGCAGTGCTAGTCTTCCAGGGTTTACAGAAAAACTGTTTTTT

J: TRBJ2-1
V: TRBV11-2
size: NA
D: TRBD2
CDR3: CASSSAEGGRERNEQFF
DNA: TGTGCCAGCAGCTCCGCCGAAGGCGGGAGGGAAAGGAATGAGCAGTTCTTC

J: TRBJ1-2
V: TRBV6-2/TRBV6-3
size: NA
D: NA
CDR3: CASSYLGRGTNNYGYTF
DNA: TGTGCCAGCAGTTACCTTGGGAGGGGCACCAATAACTATGGCTACACCTTC

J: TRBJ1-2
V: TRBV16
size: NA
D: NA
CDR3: CASSRGGFGYTF
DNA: TGTGCCAGCAGCCGCGGCGGGTTCGGCTACACCTTC

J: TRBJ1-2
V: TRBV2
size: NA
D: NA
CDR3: CASRMDSPNYGYTF
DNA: TGTGCCAGCAGGATGGACAGCCCTAACTATGGCTACACCTTC

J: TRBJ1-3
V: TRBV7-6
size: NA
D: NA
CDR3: CASSSQQASGNTIYF
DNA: TGTGCCAGCAGCTCACAACAGGCCTCTGGAAACACCATATATTTT

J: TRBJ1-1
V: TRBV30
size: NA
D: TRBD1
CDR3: CALRRTDRLNTEAFF
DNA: TGTGCCCTAAGACGAACGGACAGGCTAAACACTGAAGCTTTCTTT

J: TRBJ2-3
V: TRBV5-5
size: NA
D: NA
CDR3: CASTWGVPGLTDTQYF
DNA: TGTGCCAGCACCTGGGGGGTGCCAGGGCTTACAGATACGCAGTATTTT